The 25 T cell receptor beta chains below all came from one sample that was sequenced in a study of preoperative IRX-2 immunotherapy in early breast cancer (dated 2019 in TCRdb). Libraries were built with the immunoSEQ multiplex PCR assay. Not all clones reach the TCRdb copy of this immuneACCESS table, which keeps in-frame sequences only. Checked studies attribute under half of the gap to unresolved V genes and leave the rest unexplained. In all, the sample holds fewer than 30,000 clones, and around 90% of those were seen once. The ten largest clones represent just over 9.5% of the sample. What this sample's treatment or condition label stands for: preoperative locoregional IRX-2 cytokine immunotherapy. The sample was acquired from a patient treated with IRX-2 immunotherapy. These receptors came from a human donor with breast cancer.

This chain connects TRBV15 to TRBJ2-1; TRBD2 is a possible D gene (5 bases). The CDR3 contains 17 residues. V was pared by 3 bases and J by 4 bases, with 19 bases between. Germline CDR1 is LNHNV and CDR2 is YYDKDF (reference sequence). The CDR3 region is CATSRNLLGGSYNEQFF. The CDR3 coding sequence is TGTGCCACCAGCAGGAACCTCTTGGGCGGGTCTTACAATGAGCAGTTCTTC.

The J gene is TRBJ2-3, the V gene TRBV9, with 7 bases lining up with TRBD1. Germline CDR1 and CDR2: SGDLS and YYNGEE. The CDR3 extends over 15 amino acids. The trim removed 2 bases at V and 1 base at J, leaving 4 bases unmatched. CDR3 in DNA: TGTGCCAGCAGCGTCCGACAGGGAGGCACAGATACGCAGTATTTT. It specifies CASSVRQGGTDTQYF.

The DNA for the CDR3 is TGTGCCAGCAGCGGGACAGGGGGCGTGAACACTGAAGCTTTCTTT. Translation gives CASSGTGGVNTEAFF. V gene TRBV14 combines with J gene TRBJ1-1; 12 nucleotides match TRBD1. This CDR3 is built from 15 residues. The germline V gene has CDR1 SGHDN and CDR2 FVKESK. J lost 0 bases, V lost 5 bases, and 1 base had no gene match.

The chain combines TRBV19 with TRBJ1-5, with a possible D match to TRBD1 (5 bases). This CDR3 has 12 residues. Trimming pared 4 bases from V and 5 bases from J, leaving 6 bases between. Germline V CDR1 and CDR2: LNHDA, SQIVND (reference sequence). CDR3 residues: CASSTGYQPQHF. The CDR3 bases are TGTGCCAGTAGTACAGGGTATCAGCCCCAGCATTTT.

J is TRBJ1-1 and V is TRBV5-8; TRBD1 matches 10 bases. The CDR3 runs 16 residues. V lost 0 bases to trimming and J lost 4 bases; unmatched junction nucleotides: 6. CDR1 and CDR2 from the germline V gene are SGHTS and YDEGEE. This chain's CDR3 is CASSLDRTGGTTEAFF. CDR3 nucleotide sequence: TGTGCCAGCAGCTTGGATCGGACAGGGGGTACCACTGAAGCTTTCTTT.

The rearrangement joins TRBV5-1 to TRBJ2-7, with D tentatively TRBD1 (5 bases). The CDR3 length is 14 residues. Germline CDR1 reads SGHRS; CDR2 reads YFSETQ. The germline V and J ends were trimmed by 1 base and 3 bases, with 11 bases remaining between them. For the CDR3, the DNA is TGCGCCAGCAGCTTGCAGGGTCCTAACTACGAGCAGTACTTC. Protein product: CASSLQGPNYEQYF.

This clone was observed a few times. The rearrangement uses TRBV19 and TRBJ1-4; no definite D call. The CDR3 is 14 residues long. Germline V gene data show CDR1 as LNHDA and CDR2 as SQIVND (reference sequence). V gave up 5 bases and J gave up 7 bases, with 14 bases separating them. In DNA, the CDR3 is TGTGCCAGTAGTCGACCGGGCCCCTTTGAAAAACTGTTTTTT. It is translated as CASSRPGPFEKLFF.

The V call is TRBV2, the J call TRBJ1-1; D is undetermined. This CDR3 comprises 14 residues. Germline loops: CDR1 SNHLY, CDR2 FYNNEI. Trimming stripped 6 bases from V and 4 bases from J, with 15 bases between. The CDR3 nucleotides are TGTGCCAGCAGACAAAGGTGGTCGGGCACTGAAGCTTTCTTT. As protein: CASRQRWSGTEAFF.

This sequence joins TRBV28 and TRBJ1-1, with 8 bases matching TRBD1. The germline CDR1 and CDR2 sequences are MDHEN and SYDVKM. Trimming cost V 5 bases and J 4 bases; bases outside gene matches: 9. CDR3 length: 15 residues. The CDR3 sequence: CASSLPTGVATEAFF. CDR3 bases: TGTGCCAGCAGTCTCCCGACAGGGGTGGCCACTGAAGCTTTCTTT.

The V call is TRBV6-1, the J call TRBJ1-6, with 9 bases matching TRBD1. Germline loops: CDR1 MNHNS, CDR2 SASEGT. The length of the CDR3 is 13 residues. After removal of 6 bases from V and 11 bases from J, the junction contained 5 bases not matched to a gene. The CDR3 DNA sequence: TGTGCCAGCAGGGACAGGGGAGAGGCACCCCTCCACTTT. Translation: CASRDRGEAPLHF.

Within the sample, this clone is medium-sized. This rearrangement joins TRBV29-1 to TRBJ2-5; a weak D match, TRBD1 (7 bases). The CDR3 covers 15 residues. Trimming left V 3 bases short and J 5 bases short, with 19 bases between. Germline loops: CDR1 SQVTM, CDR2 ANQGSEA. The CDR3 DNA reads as TGCAGCGTTGAGGTCGGCAGGGGGAGGAGTGAGACCCAGTACTTC. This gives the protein CSVEVGRGRSETQYF.

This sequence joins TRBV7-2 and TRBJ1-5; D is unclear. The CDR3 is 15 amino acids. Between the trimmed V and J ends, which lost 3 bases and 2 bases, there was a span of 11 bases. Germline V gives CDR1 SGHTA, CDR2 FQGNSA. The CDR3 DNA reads TGTGCCAGCAGCTTTACGGGCTACGGCAATCAGCCCCAGCATTTT. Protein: CASSFTGYGNQPQHF.

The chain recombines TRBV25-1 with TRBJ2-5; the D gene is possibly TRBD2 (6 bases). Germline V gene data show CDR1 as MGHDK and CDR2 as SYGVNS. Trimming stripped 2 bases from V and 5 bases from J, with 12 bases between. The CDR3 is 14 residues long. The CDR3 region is CASSEGAGKETQYF. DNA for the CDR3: TGTGCCAGCAGTGAAGGGGCGGGGAAGGAGACCCAGTACTTC.

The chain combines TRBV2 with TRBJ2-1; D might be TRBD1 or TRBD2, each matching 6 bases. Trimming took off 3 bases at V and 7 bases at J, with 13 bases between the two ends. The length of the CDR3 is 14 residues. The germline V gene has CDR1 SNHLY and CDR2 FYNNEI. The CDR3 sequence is CASSEWGAGNEQFF. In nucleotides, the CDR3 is TGTGCCAGCAGTGAGTGGGGGGCGGGTAATGAGCAGTTCTTC.

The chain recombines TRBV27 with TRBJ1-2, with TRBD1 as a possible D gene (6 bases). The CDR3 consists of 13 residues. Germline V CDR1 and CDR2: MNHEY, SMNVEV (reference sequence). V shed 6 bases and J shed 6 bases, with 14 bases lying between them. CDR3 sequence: CASRLTGADGYTF. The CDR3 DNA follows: TGTGCCAGCAGGCTAACGGGGGCCGATGGCTACACCTTC.

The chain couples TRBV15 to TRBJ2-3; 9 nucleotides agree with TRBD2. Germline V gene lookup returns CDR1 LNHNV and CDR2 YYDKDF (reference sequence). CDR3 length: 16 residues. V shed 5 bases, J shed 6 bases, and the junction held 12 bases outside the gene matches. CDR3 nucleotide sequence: TGTGCCACCAGCCGGCTCCTAGCGGGGCACGGGGATACGCAGTATTTT. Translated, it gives CATSRLLAGHGDTQYF.

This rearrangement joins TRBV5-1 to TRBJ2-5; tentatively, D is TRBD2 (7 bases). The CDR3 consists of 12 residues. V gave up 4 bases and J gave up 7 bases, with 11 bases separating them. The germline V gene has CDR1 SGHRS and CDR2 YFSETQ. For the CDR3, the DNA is TGCGCCAGCAGCGGGGGGGCCGGGACCCAGTACTTC. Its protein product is CASSGGAGTQYF. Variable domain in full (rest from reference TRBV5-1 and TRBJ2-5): KAGVTQTPRYLIKTRGQQVTLSCSPISGHRSVSWYQQTPGQGLQFLFEYFSETQRNKGNFPGRFSGRQFSNSRSEMNVSTLELGDSALYLCASSGGAGTQYFGPGTRLLVL.

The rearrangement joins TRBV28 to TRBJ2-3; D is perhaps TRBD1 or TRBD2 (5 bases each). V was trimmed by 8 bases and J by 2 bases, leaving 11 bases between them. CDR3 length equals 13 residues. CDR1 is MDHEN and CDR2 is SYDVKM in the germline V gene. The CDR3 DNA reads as TGTGCCAGCCGGGACGGCAACACAGATACGCAGTATTTT. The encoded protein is CASRDGNTDTQYF.

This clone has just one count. Here the CDR3 DNA reads TGTGCCATCAGTGGGGCAGGGGGTATATATTTT. Protein product: CAISGAGGIYF. The chain recombines TRBV10-3 with TRBJ1-3; TRBD1 agrees at 7 bases. With V trimmed by 4 bases and J by 13 bases, 4 bases remained unmatched. The CDR3 has 11 residues. CDR1 is ENHRY and CDR2 is SYGVKD in the germline V gene.

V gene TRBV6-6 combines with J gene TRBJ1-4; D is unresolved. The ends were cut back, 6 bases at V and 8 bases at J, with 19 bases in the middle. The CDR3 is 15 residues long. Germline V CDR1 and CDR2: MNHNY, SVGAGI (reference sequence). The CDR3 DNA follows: TGTGCCAGCAGCCCCCGGATGGGCTCAAGGGAAAAACTGTTTTTT. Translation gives CASSPRMGSREKLFF.

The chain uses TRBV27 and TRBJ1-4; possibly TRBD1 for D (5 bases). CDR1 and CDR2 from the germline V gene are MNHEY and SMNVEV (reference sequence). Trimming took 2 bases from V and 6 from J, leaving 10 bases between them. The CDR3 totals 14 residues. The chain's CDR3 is CASSLGDGDEKLFF. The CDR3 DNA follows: TGTGCCAGCAGTTTAGGGGACGGAGATGAAAAACTGTTTTTT.

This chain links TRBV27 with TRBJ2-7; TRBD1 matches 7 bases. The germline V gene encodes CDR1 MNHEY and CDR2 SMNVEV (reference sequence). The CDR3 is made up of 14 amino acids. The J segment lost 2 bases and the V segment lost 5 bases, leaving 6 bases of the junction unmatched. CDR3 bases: TGTGCCAGCAGTGAGGGGGACAGTACCTACGAGCAGTACTTC. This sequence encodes CASSEGDSTYEQYF.

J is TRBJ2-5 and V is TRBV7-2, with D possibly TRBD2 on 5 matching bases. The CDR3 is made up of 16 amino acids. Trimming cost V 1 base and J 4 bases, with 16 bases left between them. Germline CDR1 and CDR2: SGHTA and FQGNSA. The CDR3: CASSLGVDYRRETQYF. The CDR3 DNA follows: TGTGCCAGCAGCTTAGGCGTCGACTACCGGAGAGAGACCCAGTACTTC.

CDR3 coding DNA: TGCGCCAGCAGCTCCCCTGGCACAGATACGCAGTATTTT. Residues: CASSSPGTDTQYF. The genes are TRBV5-1 and TRBJ2-3, with no clear D. Germline values: CDR1 SGHRS, CDR2 YFSETQ. CDR3 size: 13 residues. V shed 3 bases and J shed 1 base, with 6 bases lying between them.

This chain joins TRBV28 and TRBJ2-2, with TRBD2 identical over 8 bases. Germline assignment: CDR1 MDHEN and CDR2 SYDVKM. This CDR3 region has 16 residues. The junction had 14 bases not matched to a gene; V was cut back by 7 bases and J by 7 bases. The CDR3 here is CASTPGGSGIVGELFF. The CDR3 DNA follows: TGTGCCAGCACCCCCGGAGGTAGCGGGATCGTCGGGGAGCTGTTTTTT. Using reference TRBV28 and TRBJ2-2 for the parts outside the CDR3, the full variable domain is DVKVTQSSRYLVKRTGEKVFLECVQDMDHENMFWYRQDPGLGLRLIYFSYDVKMKEKGDIPEGYSVSREKKERFSLILESASTNQTSMYLCASTPGGSGIVGELFFGEGSRLTVL.